The 12 T cell receptor beta chains below come from one sample, sequenced in a study of breast tumors, draining lymph nodes, adjacent tissues. TCRdb re-called the multiplex PCR reads through MiXCR, storing one row per CDR3 protein. The sample shows approximately 22,000 distinct CDR3 sequences, about 64% of them seen only once. Sequences were obtained from tumor-adjacent breast tissue. The receptors here all came from a female donor with breast cancer. Some clones in this sample may be carry-over from other donors' samples.

This chain uses TRBV24-1 with TRBJ1-4, with TRBD1 matching 10 bases. The CDR3 length is 17 residues. Germline CDR1 and CDR2: KGHDR and SFDVKD. Trimming removed 4 bases from V and 7 bases from J; junction bases left unmatched: 11. CDR3 bases: TGTGCCACCAGTGAACCTACGGACAGGGGGAGAGTTGAAAAACTGTTTTTT. Residues: CATSEPTDRGRVEKLFF.

As concerns this clonotype: A junction boundary mismatches the germline segment, possibly from a read error. This chain links TRBV5-4 with TRBJ2-5; TRBD2 might be the D (6 bases). Germline CDR1 is SGHNT and CDR2 is YYREEE (reference sequence). The CDR3 length is 17 residues. The CDR3 spells CASSLPPTGRGVETQYF. Written as DNA, the CDR3 is TGCGCCAGCAGCTTGCCACCAACCGGGAGAGGGGTTGAGACCCAGTACTTC.

In its sample, this clonotype was seen a few times. The chain couples TRBV12-3 or TRBV12-4 to TRBJ2-3; no definite D call. This CDR3 contains 11 residues. Trimming left V 7 bases short and J 7 bases short, with 9 bases between. The CDR3 nucleotides read TGTGCCAGCACGGCTGGGTATACGCAGTATTTT. It codes for CASTAGYTQYF.

The CDR3 DNA is TGTGCCAGTAACCACGCGAGCTCCTATAATTCACCCCTCCACTTT. This translates into CASNHASSYNSPLHF. V gene TRBV19 combines with J gene TRBJ1-6, with D unclear. CDR3 length equals 15 residues. Per the germline V gene, CDR1 is LNHDA and CDR2 is SQIVND (reference sequence). V dropped 7 bases and J dropped 0 bases, with 10 bases sitting between them.

The chain joins TRBV12-3 or TRBV12-4 to TRBJ2-1; 8 bases line up with TRBD2. Losses at the gene ends were 4 bases for V and 5 bases for J; bases not matched to a gene: 7. There are 15 residues in the CDR3. This chain's CDR3 is CASSWSGGDDNEQFF. The CDR3 DNA reads as TGTGCCAGCAGTTGGAGCGGGGGCGACGACAATGAGCAGTTCTTC.

Regarding this clonotype: A read error may account for a junction end that differs from germline. The chain joins TRBV5-1 to TRBJ2-3; unclear D gene. Germline CDR1 is SGHRS and CDR2 is YFSETQ. The CDR3 runs 10 residues. CDR3 sequence (DNA): TGCGCCAGCAGCCGTCCGGCGCAGTATTTC. Its translation is CASSRPAQYF.

This chain uses TRBV2 with TRBJ1-2; 8 bases line up with TRBD1. Germline trimming cut 7 bases from V and 2 bases from J; bases unmatched to any gene: 15. The CDR3 totals 17 residues. CDR1 is SNHLY and CDR2 is FYNNEI in the germline V gene. In DNA form, the CDR3 reads TGTGCCAGCATAGGGGGACAGGATCCTACTATAAACTATGGCTACACCTTC. Its translation is CASIGGQDPTINYGYTF.

This clonotype was recorded at least ten times. Here the CDR3 DNA reads TGTGCCAGTAGTATCACCGGACAGGCCAGAGATGAGCAGTTCTTC. This codes for CASSITGQARDEQFF. This chain links TRBV19 with TRBJ2-1, with 7 bases lining up with TRBD1. CDR1 LNHDA and CDR2 SQIVND come from the germline V gene (reference sequence). There are 15 residues in the CDR3. V gave up 3 bases and J gave up 8 bases; unmatched junction bases: 10.

This chain links TRBV5-1 with TRBJ2-7; 10 positions agree with TRBD2. The CDR3 totals 15 residues. Germline CDR1 is SGHRS and CDR2 is YFSETQ. The J segment lost 3 bases and the V segment lost 4 bases, leaving 7 bases of the junction unmatched. The DNA of the CDR3 is TGCGCCAGCAGCCCCGGACTAGCGGTGGACTACGAGCAGTACTTC. Translated, it gives CASSPGLAVDYEQYF.

The rearrangement uses TRBV9 and TRBJ1-1, with D perhaps TRBD1 (5 bases). CDR3 length equals 13 residues. V shed 0 bases and J shed 4 bases, with 7 bases lying between them. The germline V gene has CDR1 SGDLS and CDR2 YYNGEE. The CDR3 coding sequence is TGTGCCAGCAGCGTAGGGGACGCCACTGAAGCTTTCTTT. This codes for CASSVGDATEAFF.

This rearrangement joins TRBV2 to TRBJ2-1; 9 bases fit TRBD1. The CDR3 sequence is 16 residues long. Germline CDR1 reads SNHLY; CDR2 reads FYNNEI. J lost 7 bases, V lost 2 bases, and 9 bases had no gene match. The CDR3 reads CASSESGTGNQNEQFF. CDR3 DNA: TGTGCCAGCAGTGAATCGGGGACAGGGAATCAGAATGAGCAGTTCTTC.

The chain has TRBV10-3 and TRBJ1-2; D uncertain. Germline CDR1 and CDR2: ENHRY and SYGVKD. Deletions cut 0 bases from V and 8 bases from J, with 10 bases between. CDR3 length: 13 residues. The DNA of the CDR3 is TGTGCCATCAGTGAGTCGCTGGTGCCCGGCTACACCTTC. This gives the protein CAISESLVPGYTF.